This T cell receptor beta chain derives from a study of early T cells in non-severe SARS-CoV-2 infection. The overall study: Sequencing of unsorted whole blood was done on bulk RNA, leaving chains unpaired. Study-wide results and caveats: There was a bias toward anti-spike CD8 responses in VDJdb matching, which missed private and CD4 specificities.

The germline gives CDR1 LGHNT, CDR2 FRNRAP. CDR3 length equals 14 residues. Germline trimming cut 7 bases from V and 4 bases from J; bases unmatched to any gene: 6. This clonotype was counted at least ten times. The antigen is undetermined. Attachment of unique molecular identifiers to individual cDNA molecules was performed. Each CDR3 protein gets one entry after TCRdb re-called the 5' RACE reads with MiXCR. The data show about 58,000 distinct CDR3 sequences, about 13% seen once. The sequenced material came from whole blood. This clonotype was obtained from an adult who was a healthcare worker with PCR-confirmed SARS-CoV-2 infection or an uninfected control (not recorded which). The gene calls are TRBV12-5 and TRBJ2-1; 8 bases match TRBD2. CDR3 sequence reads: CASENGRGYNEQFF. CDR3 bases: TGTGCTAGTGAGAACGGGAGGGGGTACAATGAGCAGTTCTTC.